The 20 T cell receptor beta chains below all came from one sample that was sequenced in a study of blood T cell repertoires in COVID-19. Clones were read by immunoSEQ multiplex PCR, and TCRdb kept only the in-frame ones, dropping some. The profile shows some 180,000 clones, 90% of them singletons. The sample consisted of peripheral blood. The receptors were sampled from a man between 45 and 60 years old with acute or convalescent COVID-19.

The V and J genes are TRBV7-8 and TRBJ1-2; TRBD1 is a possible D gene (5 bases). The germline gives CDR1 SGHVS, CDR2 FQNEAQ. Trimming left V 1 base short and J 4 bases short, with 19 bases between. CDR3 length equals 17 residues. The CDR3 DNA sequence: TGTGCCAGCAGCTTAGAATCCCGGGGGTTCAGAGTCTATGGCTACACCTTC. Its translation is CASSLESRGFRVYGYTF. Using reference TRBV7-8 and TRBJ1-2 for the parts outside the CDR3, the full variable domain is GAGVSQSPRYKVAKRGQDVALRCDPISGHVSLFWYQQALGQGPEFLTYFQNEAQLDKSGLPSDRFFAERPEGSVSTLKIQRTQQEDSAVYLCASSLESRGFRVYGYTFGSGTRLTVV.

CDR3 in DNA: TGTGCCAGCAGTTACCTCACAGGGGTCAATGAGCAGTTCTTC. It encodes CASSYLTGVNEQFF. This chain uses TRBV6-5 with TRBJ2-1; 7 nucleotides align to TRBD1. J was trimmed by 6 bases and V by 2 bases; bases with no gene match: 4. The CDR3 is 14 amino acids. Germline-derived CDR1 and CDR2 are MNHEY and SVGAGI.

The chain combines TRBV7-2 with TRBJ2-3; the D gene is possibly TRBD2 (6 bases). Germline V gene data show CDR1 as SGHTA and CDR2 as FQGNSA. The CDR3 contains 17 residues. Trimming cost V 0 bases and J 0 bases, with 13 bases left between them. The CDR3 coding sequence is TGTGCCAGCAGCTTAGCGGGCACGGGGACTAGCACAGATACGCAGTATTTT. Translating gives CASSLAGTGTSTDTQYF.

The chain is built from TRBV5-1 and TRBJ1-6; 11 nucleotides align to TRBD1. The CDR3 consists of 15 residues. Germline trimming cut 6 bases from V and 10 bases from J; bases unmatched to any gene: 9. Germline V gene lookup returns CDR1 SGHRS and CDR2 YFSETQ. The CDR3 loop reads CASTSLGQGDSPLHF. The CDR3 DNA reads TGCGCCAGCACCTCTTTGGGACAGGGGGACTCACCCCTCCACTTT.

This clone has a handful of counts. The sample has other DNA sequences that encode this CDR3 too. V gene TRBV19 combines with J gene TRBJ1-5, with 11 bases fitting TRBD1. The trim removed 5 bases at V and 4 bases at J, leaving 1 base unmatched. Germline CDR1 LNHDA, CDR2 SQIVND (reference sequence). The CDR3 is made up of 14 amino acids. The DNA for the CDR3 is TGTGCCAGTAGTGGGACAGGGGGAAATCAGCCCCAGCATTTT. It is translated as CASSGTGGNQPQHF.

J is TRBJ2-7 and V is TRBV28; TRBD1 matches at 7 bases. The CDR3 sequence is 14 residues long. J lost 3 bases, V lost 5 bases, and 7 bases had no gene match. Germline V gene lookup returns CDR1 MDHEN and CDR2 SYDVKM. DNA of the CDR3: TGTGCCAGCAGTCTACCGGGACAGATCTACGAGCAGTACTTC. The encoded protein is CASSLPGQIYEQYF.

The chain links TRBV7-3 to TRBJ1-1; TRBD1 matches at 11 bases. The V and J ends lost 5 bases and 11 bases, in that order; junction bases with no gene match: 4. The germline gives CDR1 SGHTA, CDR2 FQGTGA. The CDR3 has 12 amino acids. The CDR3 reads CASSTDRGHAFF. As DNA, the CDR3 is TGTGCCAGCAGCACGGACAGGGGGCATGCTTTCTTT.

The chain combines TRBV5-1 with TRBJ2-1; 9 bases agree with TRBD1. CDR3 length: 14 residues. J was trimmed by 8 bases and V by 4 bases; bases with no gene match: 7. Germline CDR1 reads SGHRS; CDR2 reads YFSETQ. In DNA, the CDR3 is TGCGCCAGCAGCGTACCGGGACAGGGTTATGAGCAGTTCTTC. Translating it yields CASSVPGQGYEQFF.

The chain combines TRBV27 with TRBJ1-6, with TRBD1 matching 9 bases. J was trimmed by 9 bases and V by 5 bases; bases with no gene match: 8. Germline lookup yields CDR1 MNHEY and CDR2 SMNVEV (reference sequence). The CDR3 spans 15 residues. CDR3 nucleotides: TGTGCCAGCAGTCCGGACAGGGGAGTCAGTTCACCCCTCCACTTT. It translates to CASSPDRGVSSPLHF.

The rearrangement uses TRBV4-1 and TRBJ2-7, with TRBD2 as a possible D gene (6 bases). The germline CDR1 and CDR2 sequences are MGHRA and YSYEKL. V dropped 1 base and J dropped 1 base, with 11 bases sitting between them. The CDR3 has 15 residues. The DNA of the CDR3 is TGCGCCAGCAGCCAAGGAAGGGGACTGTCCTACGAGCAGTACTTC. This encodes CASSQGRGLSYEQYF.

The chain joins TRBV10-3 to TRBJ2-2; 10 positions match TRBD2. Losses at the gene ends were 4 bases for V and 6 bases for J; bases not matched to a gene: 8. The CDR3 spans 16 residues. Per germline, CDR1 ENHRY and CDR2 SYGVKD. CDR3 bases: TGTGCCATCAGTGGGGGAGCGGGAGGGCAAGCCGGGGAGCTGTTTTTT. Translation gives CAISGGAGGQAGELFF.

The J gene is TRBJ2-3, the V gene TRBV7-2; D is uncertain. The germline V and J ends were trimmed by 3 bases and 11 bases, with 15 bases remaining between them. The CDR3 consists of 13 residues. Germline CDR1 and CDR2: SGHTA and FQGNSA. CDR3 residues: CASSFSEMGGQYF. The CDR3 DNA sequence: TGTGCCAGCAGCTTCAGCGAGATGGGTGGGCAGTATTTT.

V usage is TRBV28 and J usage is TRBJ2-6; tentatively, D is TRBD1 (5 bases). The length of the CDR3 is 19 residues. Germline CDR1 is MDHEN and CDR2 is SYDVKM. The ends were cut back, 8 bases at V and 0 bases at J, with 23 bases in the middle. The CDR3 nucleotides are TGTGCCAGCTCCCCAGGTTGGGGCGGCGGAGTCTCTGGGGCCAACGTCCTGACTTTC. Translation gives CASSPGWGGGVSGANVLTF.

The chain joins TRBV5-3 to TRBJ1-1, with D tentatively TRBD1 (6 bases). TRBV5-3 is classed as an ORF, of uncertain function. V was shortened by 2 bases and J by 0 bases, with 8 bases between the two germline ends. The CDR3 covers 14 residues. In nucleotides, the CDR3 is TGTGCCAGAAGCTTAGGACAGATGAACACTGAAGCTTTCTTT. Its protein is CARSLGQMNTEAFF.

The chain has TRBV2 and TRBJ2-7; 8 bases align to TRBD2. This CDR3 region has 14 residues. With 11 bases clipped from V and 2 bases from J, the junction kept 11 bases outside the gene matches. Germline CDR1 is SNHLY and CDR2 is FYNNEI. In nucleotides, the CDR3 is TGTGCCGGTGGACGGGGGGGCCGAGCCTACGAGCAGTACTTC. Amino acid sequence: CAGGRGGRAYEQYF.

CDR3 bases: TGCGCCAGCAGCTTGGGGGGGACAGGACTGTCCGCAGATACGCAGTATTTT. As protein: CASSLGGTGLSADTQYF. The rearrangement joins TRBV5-1 to TRBJ2-3, with TRBD1 matching 8 bases. This CDR3 comprises 17 residues. Trimming at V came to 0 bases and at J to 4 bases, leaving 10 bases not matched to a gene. The germline V gene has CDR1 SGHRS and CDR2 YFSETQ. Full variable domain (rest looked up from reference TRBV5-1 and TRBJ2-3): KAGVTQTPRYLIKTRGQQVTLSCSPISGHRSVSWYQQTPGQGLQFLFEYFSETQRNKGNFPGRFSGRQFSNSRSEMNVSTLELGDSALYLCASSLGGTGLSADTQYFGPGTRLTVL.

CDR3 region: CASSLRPWDRVRGAQMNSTDTQYF. CDR3 in DNA: TGTGCCAGCAGCTTAAGACCTTGGGACAGGGTACGGGGCGCCCAAATGAATAGCACAGATACGCAGTATTTT. The chain couples TRBV7-3 to TRBJ2-3, with 9 bases fitting TRBD1. Unmatched junction bases numbered 26, after V lost 1 base and J lost 0 bases. The germline CDR1 and CDR2 sequences are SGHTA and FQGTGA. This CDR3 spans 24 amino acids.

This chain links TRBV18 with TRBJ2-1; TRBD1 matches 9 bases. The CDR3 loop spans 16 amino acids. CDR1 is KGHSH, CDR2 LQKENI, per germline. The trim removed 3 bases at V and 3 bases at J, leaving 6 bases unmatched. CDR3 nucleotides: TGTGCCAGCTCACCCCTGGCGGGACAGGGCTACAATGAGCAGTTCTTC. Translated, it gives CASSPLAGQGYNEQFF.

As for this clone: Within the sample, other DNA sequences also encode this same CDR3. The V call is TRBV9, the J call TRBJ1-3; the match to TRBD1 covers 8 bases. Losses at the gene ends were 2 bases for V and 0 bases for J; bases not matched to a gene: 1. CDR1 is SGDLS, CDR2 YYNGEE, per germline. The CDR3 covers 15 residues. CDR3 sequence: CASSVQGASGNTIYF. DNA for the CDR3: TGTGCCAGCAGCGTCCAGGGGGCCTCTGGAAACACCATATATTTT.

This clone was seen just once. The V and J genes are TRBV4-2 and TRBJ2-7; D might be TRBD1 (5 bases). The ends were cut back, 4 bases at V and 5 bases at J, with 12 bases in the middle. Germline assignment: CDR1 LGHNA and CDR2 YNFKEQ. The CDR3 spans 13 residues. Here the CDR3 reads CASSPSQGDEQYF. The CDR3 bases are TGTGCCAGCAGCCCTTCCCAGGGCGACGAGCAGTACTTC.